This is a list of T cell receptor beta chains from one sample in a study of blood T cell repertoires in COVID-19. Generated by immunoSEQ multiplex PCR, the TCRdb table keeps only in-frame clones and is missing some. The profile shows roughly 150,000 clones, roughly 84% of them singletons. What was sequenced was peripheral blood. The receptors were gathered from a woman aged 55-75 years with COVID-19, enrolled during active disease. The CDR3 runs from the conserved cysteine through the conserved F or W. Each record gives: J gene, V gene, clone size, CDR3 length, D gene, CDR3 protein, CDR3 DNA. D genes are given only for firm matches. Clone size is stated in some rows and not others, as once, few, many or a class when expanded.

TRBJ2-2,TRBV19,NA,16,NA,CASSDGSPTNTGELFF,TGTGCCAGTAGTGACGGGAGCCCAACGAACACCGGGGAGCTGTTTTTT
TRBJ2-3,TRBV3-1/TRBV3-2,NA,15,NA,CASSQGRGDTDTQYF,TGTGCCAGCAGCCAAGGGCGGGGAGACACAGATACGCAGTATTTT
TRBJ2-5,TRBV5-4,NA,13,TRBD1,CASSLRGRETQYF,TGTGCCAGCAGCTTGAGGGGGCGGGAGACCCAGTACTTC
TRBJ1-1,TRBV6-5,NA,14,NA,CASSRDGGDTEAFF,TGTGCCAGCAGTCGTGATGGGGGGGACACTGAAGCTTTCTTT
TRBJ1-3,TRBV9,NA,16,NA,CASSAAGTHSGNTIYF,TGTGCCAGCAGCGCGGCCGGGACACACTCTGGAAACACCATATATTTT
TRBJ1-2,TRBV2,NA,13,TRBD1,CATSGTDFYGYTF,TGTGCCACCTCCGGGACAGACTTCTATGGCTACACCTTC
TRBJ1-2,TRBV6-5,NA,13,NA,CASSLTDNYGYTF,TGTGCCAGCAGTTTGACAGATAACTATGGCTACACCTTC
TRBJ2-1,TRBV2,NA,11,NA,CASSTGIGQFF,TGTGCCAGCAGCACAGGGATCGGTCAGTTCTTC
TRBJ1-1,TRBV7-9,NA,14,NA,CASSGGARNTEAFF,TGTGCCAGCAGCGGGGGGGCGAGGAACACTGAAGCTTTCTTT
TRBJ1-2,TRBV7-9,NA,13,NA,CASSLAGSGGYTF,TGTGCCAGCAGCTTAGCAGGGTCAGGGGGCTACACCTTC
TRBJ1-2,TRBV28,NA,11,NA,CMSEANYGYTF,TGCATGTCAGAAGCTAACTATGGCTACACCTTC
TRBJ2-7,TRBV6-5,few,15,NA,CASSFGVGLAGEQYF,TGTGCCAGCAGTTTCGGGGTAGGGTTGGCGGGCGAGCAGTACTTC
TRBJ1-1,TRBV6-5,NA,13,NA,CASSWDKGFWAFF,TGTGCCAGCAGTTGGGATAAGGGGTTTTGGGCTTTCTTT
TRBJ2-2,TRBV11-2,NA,18,TRBD2,CASSSPSYAGGHTGELFF,TGTGCCAGCAGCTCACCGTCTTATGCGGGGGGTCACACCGGGGAGCTGTTTTTT
TRBJ1-1,TRBV10-2,NA,14,TRBD1,CASRPGQGWTEAFF,TGCGCCAGCAGACCCGGACAGGGATGGACTGAAGCTTTCTTT
TRBJ1-6,TRBV18,NA,15,NA,CASSGNGGGNSPLHF,TGTGCCAGCTCTGGAAATGGGGGCGGAAATTCACCCCTCCACTTT
TRBJ1-5,TRBV28,NA,12,NA,CASTTGNQPQHF,TGTGCCAGCACCACAGGGAATCAGCCCCAGCATTTT
TRBJ1-5,TRBV6-1,NA,15,NA,CASSDGSGWYQPQHF,TGTGCCAGCAGTGACGGATCAGGGTGGTATCAGCCCCAGCATTTT
TRBJ1-5,TRBV7-9,NA,14,TRBD1,CASSSGTGNQPQHF,TGTGCCAGCAGCTCCGGGACAGGCAATCAGCCCCAGCATTTT
TRBJ1-2,TRBV6-2/TRBV6-3,NA,11,NA,CASSYGLGYTF,TGTGCCAGCAGTTACGGGCTTGGCTACACCTTC
TRBJ2-1,TRBV5-1,NA,15,NA,CASSLGQGYYNEQFF,TGCGCCAGCAGCCTAGGCCAGGGTTACTACAATGAGCAGTTCTTC
TRBJ2-3,TRBV5-1,NA,16,NA,CASSFLAGTSTDTQYF,TGCGCCAGCAGCTTCTTGGCGGGGACTAGCACAGATACGCAGTATTTT
TRBJ2-2,TRBV6-5,once,16,TRBD2,CASSYGLAGPTGELFF,TGTGCCAGCAGTTACGGACTAGCGGGGCCCACCGGGGAGCTGTTTTTT
TRBJ2-3,TRBV27,NA,16,TRBD2,CASSLSRGGSLGTQYF,TGTGCCAGCAGTTTATCGCGGGGAGGGTCCCTTGGTACGCAGTATTTT
TRBJ1-2,TRBV19,once,13,NA,CASSIGSNYGYTF,TGTGCCAGTAGTATAGGCAGTAACTATGGCTACACCTTC
TRBJ1-2,TRBV7-8,NA,14,NA,CASSLDEANYGYTF,TGTGCCAGCAGCTTAGACGAGGCTAACTATGGCTACACCTTC
TRBJ1-4,TRBV7-2,NA,14,TRBD1,CASSRDRGDEKLFF,TGTGCCAGCAGCCGGGACAGGGGGGATGAAAAACTGTTTTTT
TRBJ2-2,TRBV7-9,NA,14,NA,CASSLPPNTGELFF,TGTGCCAGCAGCCTCCCCCCCAACACCGGGGAGCTGTTTTTT
TRBJ1-1,TRBV6-5,NA,13,NA,CASTKMDSTEAFF,TGTGCCAGCACCAAGATGGACAGTACTGAAGCTTTCTTT
TRBJ2-5,TRBV9,NA,15,TRBD1,CASTRDRGPQETQYF,TGTGCCAGCACCCGGGACAGGGGGCCCCAAGAGACCCAGTACTTC
TRBJ1-2,TRBV24-1,NA,15,NA,CATSDPRGPPGGYTF,TGTGCCACCAGTGATCCGCGTGGGCCCCCAGGGGGCTACACCTTC
TRBJ2-3,TRBV9,NA,16,NA,CASSVVAGVAADTQYF,TGTGCCAGCAGCGTAGTGGCAGGGGTTGCGGCAGATACGCAGTATTTT
TRBJ2-1,TRBV6-6,NA,18,NA,CASSLAGLDASSYNEQFF,TGTGCCAGCAGTCTCGCGGGTCTGGACGCGAGCTCCTACAATGAGCAGTTCTTC
TRBJ1-1,TRBV7-3,NA,15,NA,CASSYQPSGVAEAFF,TGTGCCAGCAGCTACCAGCCCTCAGGGGTCGCTGAAGCTTTCTTT
TRBJ2-1,TRBV9,NA,15,TRBD1,CASSGRDSSYNEQFF,TGTGCCAGCAGCGGCCGGGACAGCTCCTACAATGAGCAGTTCTTC
TRBJ2-3,TRBV7-3,once,16,NA,CASSPQTTFIPDTQYF,TGTGCCAGCAGCCCCCAGACAACATTCATCCCAGATACGCAGTATTTT
TRBJ2-1,TRBV7-3,NA,14,NA,CASSLEGEDNEQFF,TGTGCCAGCAGCCTAGAGGGAGAGGACAATGAGCAGTTCTTC
TRBJ2-2,TRBV6-5,NA,13,TRBD1,CAAGTGSAGELFF,TGTGCCGCCGGGACAGGGTCCGCCGGGGAGCTGTTTTTT
TRBJ1-5,TRBV7-9,NA,16,TRBD1,CASSSVGDRLGQPQHF,TGTGCCAGCAGCTCAGTCGGGGACAGGCTCGGACAGCCCCAGCATTTT
TRBJ2-1,TRBV7-8,NA,15,TRBD1,CASSLARTGLSEQFF,TGTGCCAGCAGCTTAGCAAGGACAGGGCTTTCTGAGCAGTTCTTC
TRBJ1-2,TRBV15,NA,13,TRBD1,CATSRGQGDGYTF,TGTGCCACCAGCAGGGGACAGGGGGATGGCTACACCTTC
TRBJ1-1,TRBV9,NA,16,TRBD1,CASSVGTGGLNTEAFF,TGTGCCAGCAGCGTAGGGACAGGGGGATTGAACACTGAAGCTTTCTTT
TRBJ2-7,TRBV27,few,17,TRBD1,CASSPRTGGIRSYEQYF,TGTGCCAGCAGCCCTCGGACAGGGGGCATCAGATCCTACGAGCAGTACTTC
TRBJ2-3,TRBV2,NA,14,TRBD2,CASTGREKADTQYF,TGTGCCAGCACTGGGCGGGAGAAGGCAGATACGCAGTATTTT
TRBJ2-1,TRBV24-1,NA,15,TRBD1,CATSDTGQGGNEQFF,TGTGCCACCAGTGACACTGGACAGGGTGGGAATGAGCAGTTCTTC
TRBJ2-3,TRBV7-8,NA,14,NA,CASSEGRGTDTQYF,TGTGCCAGCAGCGAGGGCCGCGGCACAGATACGCAGTATTTT
TRBJ2-3,TRBV5-4,once,15,TRBD1,CASSLPGQGTDTQYF,TGTGCCAGCAGCTTGCCGGGACAGGGGACAGATACGCAGTATTTT
TRBJ2-3,TRBV5-4,NA,17,TRBD2,CASSPRTSGTLTDTQYF,TGTGCCAGCAGCCCCAGGACTAGCGGGACCCTCACAGATACGCAGTATTTT